The 10 T cell receptor beta chains presented below share a single source sample, sequenced in a study of shared clonotypes between healthy human individuals. Only in-frame clones appear in the TCRdb table, and some are missing; sequencing was by immunoSEQ multiplex PCR. Seen here are roughly 1,500,000 clones, approximately 98% observed once, and the top ten hold about 0.42%. The specimen sequenced was naive CD4+ T cells sorted from blood. The subset is: CD45RA+ positively selected. The receptors shown here come from a man aged 25-45 years in good health.

The chain combines TRBV5-6 with TRBJ1-1; possibly TRBD1 for D (6 bases). This CDR3 is 13 amino acids long. V gave up 4 bases and J gave up 4 bases, with 11 bases separating them. The germline V gene encodes CDR1 SGHDT and CDR2 YYEEEE. The CDR3 protein is CASSPVGGTEAFF. The CDR3 bases are TGTGCCAGCAGCCCGGTAGGGGGCACTGAAGCTTTCTTT.

This chain links TRBV10-2 with TRBJ2-3, with TRBD2 identical over 10 bases. This CDR3 is 15 amino acids long. V shed 3 bases and J 6 bases; nucleotides not matched to a gene: 6. The V gene's germline CDR1 is WSHSY and CDR2 SAAADI. The CDR3 nucleotides are TGCGCCAGCAGTGATCTAGCGGGAGTCAAGGATACGCAGTATTTT. It is translated as CASSDLAGVKDTQYF.

This rearrangement joins TRBV6-6 to TRBJ1-5; the D is unclear. CDR1 and CDR2 (germline): MNHNY, SVGAGI (reference sequence). CDR3 size: 14 residues. Trimming took 8 bases from V and 6 from J, leaving 17 bases between them. CDR3 bases: TGTGCCAGCTCCCCTATGGCCGTGCCTCAGCCCCAGCATTTT. Translation gives CASSPMAVPQPQHF.

The chain carries TRBV5-1 and TRBJ2-3; a possible D gene is TRBD1 (5 bases). The ends were cut back, 6 bases at V and 5 bases at J, with 13 bases in the middle. Germline-derived CDR1 and CDR2 are SGHRS and YFSETQ. The CDR3 loop spans 13 amino acids. The CDR3 protein is CASTMTVEDTQYF. CDR3 in DNA: TGCGCCAGCACCATGACAGTCGAAGATACGCAGTATTTT.

Regarding this clone: Within the sample, other DNA sequences also encode this same CDR3. The rearrangement uses TRBV9 and TRBJ1-1; D is ambiguous. V lost 3 bases to trimming and J lost 0 bases, with 9 bases between them. The CDR3 totals 14 residues. Germline-derived CDR1 and CDR2 are SGDLS and YYNGEE. CDR3 coding DNA: TGTGCCAGCAGCGCCGGGCTTCTGAACACTGAAGCTTTCTTT. Protein product: CASSAGLLNTEAFF.

The chain's CDR3 is CSVARGIYEQYF. CDR3 nucleotide sequence: TGCAGCGTTGCTAGGGGTATCTACGAGCAGTACTTC. J is TRBJ2-7 and V is TRBV29-1; perhaps TRBD1 as D (5 bases). Trimming took 4 bases from V and 3 from J, leaving 10 bases between them. CDR1 and CDR2 (germline): SQVTM, ANQGSEA. The CDR3 is 12 residues long.

In its sample, this clone was seen once. The chain carries TRBV18 and TRBJ2-5; TRBD2 matches 12 bases. This CDR3 region has 15 residues. Germline V lookup: CDR1 KGHSH, CDR2 LQKENI. V shed 3 bases, J shed 4 bases, and the junction held 3 bases outside the gene matches. Here the CDR3 reads CASSPALAGGETQYF. CDR3 coding DNA: TGTGCCAGCTCACCGGCACTAGCGGGAGGAGAGACCCAGTACTTC.

J is TRBJ2-5 and V is TRBV27; 13 positions match TRBD2. V dropped 5 bases and J dropped 5; count of bases not matched to a gene: 11. CDR3 size: 17 residues. Germline V lookup: CDR1 MNHEY, CDR2 SMNVEV (reference sequence). The CDR3 sequence: CASSPGLAGVSAETQYF. The CDR3 DNA reads as TGTGCCAGCAGTCCCGGACTAGCGGGAGTATCAGCTGAGACCCAGTACTTC.

This chain joins TRBV27 and TRBJ2-7, with 7 bases identical to TRBD2. In germline, CDR1 is MNHEY, CDR2 SMNVEV (reference sequence). The CDR3 runs 13 residues. Here the CDR3 DNA reads TGTGTCCCCTATTGGCGGGAGATCTACGAGCAGTACTTC. The encoded protein is CVPYWREIYEQYF.

V and J are TRBV18 and TRBJ2-2; 8 nucleotides line up with TRBD1. The CDR3 is 19 residues long. V was clipped by 6 bases and J by 1 base; unmatched bases: 16. Germline CDR1 KGHSH, CDR2 LQKENI. This chain's CDR3 is CASSLIPGTGTGNTGELFF. The CDR3, as DNA: TGTGCCAGCTCCCTAATTCCCGGAACCGGGACAGGGAACACCGGGGAGCTGTTTTTT. The complete variable domain, with remaining parts taken from reference TRBV18 and TRBJ2-2, reads NAGVMQNPRHLVRRRGQEARLRCSPMKGHSHVYWYRQLPEEGLKFMVYLQKENIIDESGMPKERFSAEFPKEGPSILRIQQVVRGDSAAYFCASSLIPGTGTGNTGELFFGEGSRLTVL.